This T cell receptor beta chain was retrieved from a study of CD8 T cells in ankylosing spondylitis. Germline CDR1 and CDR2: MNHEY and SVGAGI. This CDR3 comprises 18 residues. V was pared by 2 bases and J by 6 bases, with 16 bases of the junction left unmatched. Via MiXCR, TCRdb re-called the 5' RACE reads, giving one row per CDR3 protein. The data show roughly 150,000 distinct CDR3 sequences, roughly 34% seen once. Worth noting for this clonotype: Antigen unknown.

Study findings and constraints: Within matched ankylosing spondylitis synovial fluid, disease-linked clones were reportedly significantly enriched.

The clonotype comes from a male donor with ankylosing spondylitis. Sequencing was performed on synovial fluid, either unsorted or a sorted T cell fraction (not recorded which). This chain uses TRBV6-5 with TRBJ2-1; TRBD2 agrees at 7 bases. The CDR3 DNA reads as TGTGCCAGCAGTTACCTAGTCGGGAGTAGCGGGTTTGCCAATGAGCAGTTCTTC. Its protein is CASSYLVGSSGFANEQFF.